This entry describes one TCR beta chain. A read error may explain this, as a much larger clone is one base away. Using RNA template, CDR3s of TCR alpha and beta were amplified with iRepertoire arm-PCR. TCRdb re-derived calls from the multiplex PCR reads in MiXCR, one entry per CDR3 protein. The sample holds approximately 130,000 distinct CDR3 sequences, 24% seen once. These data originate in a study of glioma-infiltrating T cells. Sample: glioma tissue, nonneoplastic brain tissue, or PBMCs (not recorded which). The TCR sequence derives from a human donor with low-grade glioma or glioblastoma, undergoing nonglioma brain surgery, or in good health (not recorded which).

The CDR3 sequence is CASSKDRGYTF. The CDR3 coding sequence is TGTGCCAGCAGTAAAGACAGGGGCTACACCTTC. This chain joins TRBV25-1 and TRBJ1-2; D possibly corresponds to TRBD1 (6 bases). Trimming stripped 5 bases from V and 8 bases from J, with 9 bases between. Germline lookup yields CDR1 MGHDK and CDR2 SYGVNS. The length of the CDR3 is 11 residues.